This T cell receptor beta chain was identified during a study of tumor-infiltrating lymphocytes in oesophageal squamous cell carcinoma. By sample share, this clonotype is medium-sized. Germline lookup yields CDR1 SEHNR and CDR2 FQNEAQ (reference sequence). CDR3 length equals 15 residues. V lost 5 bases, J lost 1 base, and 4 bases stayed unmatched. TCRdb used MiXCR to reprocess the PCR reads, holding one entry per CDR3 protein. The data contain approximately 20,000 distinct CDR3 sequences, about two fifths of them singletons. The chain recombines TRBV7-9 with TRBJ2-1, with 8 bases aligning to TRBD1. This TCR was sampled from a male donor with esophageal squamous cell carcinoma. The sequencing input was normal esophageal tissue next to the tumor. CDR3 protein: CASSTDRVSYNEQFF. CDR3 in DNA: TGTGCCAGCAGCACGGACAGGGTATCCTACAATGAGCAGTTCTTC.